This TCR beta chain was captured by sequencing in a study of OX40 agonist ivuxolimab in advanced cancers. V was clipped by 3 bases and J by 0 bases, with 15 bases between them. This CDR3 region has 16 residues. Germline V gene data show CDR1 as SGDLS and CDR2 as YYNGEE. Sequencing was performed with immunoSEQ multiplex PCR; in TCRdb, only in-frame clones are kept and a portion is missing. The sample consists of about 92,000 clones, about 84% of them appearing once. The chain links TRBV9 to TRBJ1-1; D gene uncertain. This TCR came from an adult with an advanced solid tumor such as melanoma, head and neck, liver or kidney cancer. This specimen consisted of CD4+ or CD8+ T cells sorted from blood, obtained in a trial of the OX40 agonist ivuxolimab. CDR3 amino acids: CASSETVSRLNTEAFF. CDR3 DNA: TGTGCCAGCAGCGAAACAGTGAGTAGGTTGAACACTGAAGCTTTCTTT.